A single sample gave rise to the 26 T cell receptor beta chains below, sequenced in a study of shared clonotypes between healthy human individuals (dated by TCRdb to 2018 to 2021). CD8 naive samples were CD45RO-negative cells positively selected for CCR7, giving a CD45RA+CCR7+ population that excluded TemRA cells. Library method: the immunoSEQ multiplex PCR assay. Sourced from immuneACCESS, this table was stored by TCRdb with only in-frame sequences that have V and J called. A share of the clones is absent; for the studies checked, an unresolved V gene accounts for under half, and the remainder has no known explanation. Across this sample there are around 560,000 clones, with 90% to 95% seen only once. Of the sample, approximately 0.12% is held by the ten largest clones. Sequenced material: naive CD8+ T cells sorted from blood. In light of the paper, this sample's cell subset or site label describes: CD45RA+CCR7+. The origin of the receptors is a woman in her 30s in good health.

This rearrangement joins TRBV7-9 to TRBJ2-7, with TRBD1 matching 9 bases. The CDR3 length is 17 residues. V shed 5 bases and J 5 bases; nucleotides not matched to a gene: 16. Germline V CDR1 and CDR2: SEHNR, FQNEAQ (reference sequence). The CDR3 DNA follows: TGTGCCAGCAGCCCCCCGCTTGCGGGACAGGGAAAAAACGAGCAGTACTTC. Translation gives CASSPPLAGQGKNEQYF.

About this clone itself: This sample includes further DNA sequences coding for the same CDR3. The chain uses TRBV5-6 and TRBJ2-1; D is undetermined. There are 11 residues in the CDR3. The germline V gene encodes CDR1 SGHDT and CDR2 YYEEEE. V was trimmed by 1 base and J by 8 bases, leaving 4 bases between them. CDR3 region: CASSLYDEQFF. For the CDR3, the DNA is TGTGCCAGCAGCTTGTATGATGAGCAGTTCTTC. Full variable domain (rest looked up from reference TRBV5-6 and TRBJ2-1): DAGVTQSPTHLIKTRGQQVTLRCSPKSGHDTVSWYQQALGQGPQFIFQYYEEEERQRGNFPDRFSGHQFPNYSSELNVNALLLGDSALYLCASSLYDEQFFGPGTRLTVL.

The CDR3 spells CASSYGHSSYEQYF. Written as DNA, the CDR3 is TGTGCCAGCAGTTATGGGCATAGCTCCTACGAGCAGTACTTC. The chain joins TRBV6-5 to TRBJ2-7; D is uncertain. The CDR3 runs 14 residues. With 3 bases removed from V and 0 bases from J, the gap between germline ends came to 9 bases. Germline V CDR1 and CDR2: MNHEY, SVGAGI.

The chain recombines TRBV5-5 with TRBJ1-1, with a weak D call TRBD1 (6 bases). Trimming removed 4 bases at V and 1 base at J, with 11 bases between. This CDR3 has 14 residues. Germline V gene lookup returns CDR1 SGHKS and CDR2 YYEKEE (reference sequence). The CDR3, as DNA: TGTGCCAGCAGCCCAGACAGGCGGAACACTGAAGCTTTCTTT. Its protein product is CASSPDRRNTEAFF.

The rearrangement links TRBV28 to TRBJ2-1; 13 nucleotides align to TRBD2. The CDR3 is 14 residues long. CDR1 and CDR2 from the germline V gene are MDHEN and SYDVKM. The V and J ends lost 6 bases and 9 bases, in that order; junction bases with no gene match: 5. The CDR3 nucleotides read TGTGCCAGCAGCCCCGGGACTAGCGGGACTGAGCAGTTCTTC. This sequence encodes CASSPGTSGTEQFF.

The V call is TRBV27, the J call TRBJ2-7, with D possibly TRBD2 on 6 matching bases. The germline V and J ends were trimmed by 3 bases and 0 bases, with 9 bases remaining between them. Germline V gene lookup returns CDR1 MNHEY and CDR2 SMNVEV (reference sequence). This CDR3 is built from 14 residues. DNA of the CDR3: TGTGCCAGCAGTTTCCGGGACTCCTCCTACGAGCAGTACTTC. Protein sequence: CASSFRDSSYEQYF.

This clone is a singleton in its sample. The rearrangement uses TRBV19 and TRBJ2-1; D is unresolved. CDR1 and CDR2 from the germline V gene are LNHDA and SQIVND (reference sequence). The CDR3 extends over 15 amino acids. Trimming stripped 3 bases from V and 0 bases from J, with 9 bases between. This CDR3 reads CASSIAVSSYNEQFF. CDR3 bases: TGTGCCAGTAGTATTGCGGTTAGCTCCTACAATGAGCAGTTCTTC.

The chain combines TRBV2 with TRBJ2-7; 9 bases align to TRBD1. CDR3 size: 13 residues. Germline lookup yields CDR1 SNHLY and CDR2 FYNNEI. Trimming took 8 bases from V and 1 from J; bases not matched to a gene: 3. This CDR3 reads CASRDRVSYEQYF. The CDR3 nucleotides read TGTGCCAGCCGGGACAGGGTATCCTACGAGCAGTACTTC.

This clone appeared a single time. J is TRBJ1-1 and V is TRBV27; 7 nucleotides agree with TRBD1. CDR1 is MNHEY, CDR2 SMNVEV, per germline (reference sequence). The ends lost 5 bases at V and 1 base at J; junction bases unmatched: 7. This CDR3 is built from 15 residues. This CDR3 is CASSILRGANTEAFF. CDR3 coding DNA: TGTGCCAGCAGTATCCTCAGGGGGGCGAACACTGAAGCTTTCTTT.

This clone was observed a handful of times. The rearrangement uses TRBV28 and TRBJ1-2; D gene ambiguous. Trimming removed 6 bases from V and 7 bases from J, with 9 bases in between. The germline V gene encodes CDR1 MDHEN and CDR2 SYDVKM. The CDR3 consists of 11 residues. CDR3 region: CASRGIRGYTF. The CDR3 coding sequence is TGTGCCAGCAGGGGGATCCGTGGCTACACCTTC.

V is TRBV5-4 and J is TRBJ2-1, with D perhaps TRBD2 (5 bases). There are 12 residues in the CDR3. Germline values: CDR1 SGHNT, CDR2 YYREEE (reference sequence). Trimming stripped 4 bases from V and 10 bases from J, with 12 bases between. Written as DNA, the CDR3 is TGTGCCAGCAGCCACGGACTCAACGAGCAGTTCTTC. This translates into CASSHGLNEQFF.

This clone was observed a handful of times. This chain uses TRBV2 with TRBJ1-2; tentatively, D is TRBD1 (5 bases). This CDR3 is 14 amino acids long. Trimming cost V 3 bases and J 5 bases, with 13 bases left between them. Germline V gene sequence: CDR1 SNHLY, CDR2 FYNNEI. CDR3 in amino acids: CASSDVGADYGYTF. The DNA of the CDR3 is TGTGCCAGCAGTGATGTCGGGGCCGATTATGGCTACACCTTC. Full variable domain (outside the CDR3, taken from reference TRBV2 and TRBJ1-2): EPEVTQTPSHQVTQMGQEVILRCVPISNHLYFYWYRQILGQKVEFLVSFYNNEISEKSEIFDDQFSVERPDGSNFTLKIRSTKLEDSAMYFCASSDVGADYGYTFGSGTRLTVV.

V and J are TRBV7-9 and TRBJ2-7; the D is unclear. The germline CDR1 and CDR2 sequences are SEHNR and FQNEAQ (reference sequence). With 5 bases removed from V and 3 bases from J, the gap between germline ends came to 11 bases. CDR3 length: 13 amino acids. CDR3 in amino acids: CASSSVWGYEQYF. The CDR3 DNA is TGTGCCAGCAGCAGCGTTTGGGGCTACGAGCAGTACTTC.

The chain is built from TRBV7-9 and TRBJ2-7; D is tentatively TRBD1 or TRBD2 (7 bases each). Germline CDR1 and CDR2: SEHNR and FQNEAQ (reference sequence). The CDR3 totals 15 residues. V gave up 3 bases and J gave up 6 bases, with 18 bases separating them. Written as DNA, the CDR3 is TGTGCCAGCAGCTTTACAGGGGAGGGATTCGGCGAGCAGTACTTC. Residues: CASSFTGEGFGEQYF.

V is TRBV4-1 and J is TRBJ2-7; D is uncertain. The V and J ends lost 1 base and 0 bases respectively, with 13 bases between them. The CDR3 has 16 amino acids. Germline CDR1 is MGHRA and CDR2 is YSYEKL. The CDR3 protein is CASSQGPGPSSYEQYF. CDR3 sequence (DNA): TGCGCCAGCAGCCAAGGTCCAGGACCAAGCTCCTACGAGCAGTACTTC.

This clone was seen just once. The sample holds other DNA sequences that translate to the same CDR3. V and J are TRBV2 and TRBJ2-7; D remains ambiguous. V was clipped by 4 bases and J by 5 bases, with 3 bases between them. The CDR3 runs 10 residues. Germline values: CDR1 SNHLY, CDR2 FYNNEI. The CDR3 region is CASSVHEQYF. For the CDR3, the DNA is TGTGCCAGCAGTGTACACGAGCAGTACTTC. Together with reference TRBV2 and TRBJ2-7, the CDR3 gives the full variable domain: EPEVTQTPSHQVTQMGQEVILRCVPISNHLYFYWYRQILGQKVEFLVSFYNNEISEKSEIFDDQFSVERPDGSNFTLKIRSTKLEDSAMYFCASSVHEQYFGPGTRLTVT.

About this clone: The identical CDR3 is also encoded by other nucleotide sequences in the sample. The chain has TRBV7-9 and TRBJ2-2, with D perhaps matching TRBD1 (6 bases). Per germline, CDR1 SEHNR and CDR2 FQNEAQ (reference sequence). This CDR3 region has 14 residues. Trimming stripped 1 base from V and 5 bases from J, with 8 bases between. The CDR3 loop is CASSLGQGTGELFF. As DNA, the CDR3 is TGTGCCAGCAGCTTAGGGCAGGGGACCGGGGAGCTGTTTTTT. The full variable domain, with the rest looked up from reference TRBV7-9 and TRBJ2-2, is DTGVSQNPRHKITKRGQNVTFRCDPISEHNRLYWYRQTLGQGPEFLTYFQNEAQLEKSRLLSDRFSAERPKGSFSTLEIQRTEQGDSAMYLCASSLGQGTGELFFGEGSRLTVL.

This clone was detected once. This sequence joins TRBV30 and TRBJ2-3; either TRBD1 or TRBD2 may fit D (5 bases each). The CDR3 has 15 amino acids. Trimming removed 4 bases at V and 0 bases at J, with 14 bases between. Germline V CDR1 and CDR2: GTSNPN, SVGIG (reference sequence). CDR3 nucleotides: TGTGCCTGGAACCTCGGGACGGCAAGCACAGATACGCAGTATTTT. Amino acid sequence: CAWNLGTASTDTQYF.

The J gene is TRBJ2-7, the V gene TRBV28; D gene ambiguous. Trimming stripped 6 bases from V and 5 bases from J, with 26 bases between. Germline CDR1 is MDHEN and CDR2 is SYDVKM. This CDR3 is 17 amino acids long. CDR3 bases: TGTGCCAGCAGCCCGAACGTTTTTCCCGACCTGGGGAACGAGCAGTACTTC. The encoded protein is CASSPNVFPDLGNEQYF.

V is TRBV28 and J is TRBJ2-7; D is ambiguous. CDR1 and CDR2 (germline): MDHEN, SYDVKM. Trimming left V 3 bases short and J 6 bases short, with 9 bases between. CDR3 length: 12 amino acids. The CDR3 loop reads CASSFSGIEQYF. In DNA form, the CDR3 reads TGTGCCAGCAGTTTTTCGGGCATCGAGCAGTACTTC.

The chain carries TRBV27 and TRBJ2-1; 7 bases fit TRBD2. The CDR3 consists of 18 residues. With V trimmed by 0 bases and J by 9 bases, 17 bases remained unmatched. Germline loops: CDR1 MNHEY, CDR2 SMNVEV (reference sequence). This CDR3 reads CASSLSRNFPGGGSEQFF. In DNA, the CDR3 is TGTGCCAGCAGTTTATCCCGAAATTTCCCGGGTGGCGGGAGTGAGCAGTTCTTC.

CDR3 sequence (DNA): TGTGCCAGCAGACACACCGGGGAGCTGTTTTTT. Protein: CASRHTGELFF. This chain connects TRBV6-5 to TRBJ2-2; D uncertain. The germline V and J ends were trimmed by 6 bases and 3 bases, with 2 bases remaining between them. Germline loops: CDR1 MNHEY, CDR2 SVGAGI. The CDR3 consists of 11 residues.

For the CDR3, the DNA is TGTGCCAGTATGAACCGGAGGGGGGTTAGTGAAGCTTTCTTT. The encoded protein is CASMNRRGVSEAFF. The genes are TRBV19 and TRBJ1-1; D may be TRBD1 (6 bases). Germline lookup yields CDR1 LNHDA and CDR2 SQIVND (reference sequence). Trimming removed 7 bases from V and 7 bases from J, with 19 bases in between. This CDR3 has 14 residues.

This chain connects TRBV15 to TRBJ2-3; possibly TRBD1 or TRBD2 for D (5 bases each). The CDR3 runs to 16 residues. Looked up from germline, CDR1 is LNHNV and CDR2 is YYDKDF (reference sequence). Trimming shortened V by 0 bases and J by 3 bases, and 13 bases separated the two germline ends. The CDR3 nucleotides read TGTGCCACCAGCAGAGATTGGGCCAGGGAGACAGATACGCAGTATTTT. Protein: CATSRDWARETDTQYF.

The CDR3 DNA follows: TGTGCCAGCAGTGTTTTCCGAACAGGGTATTACGAGCAGTACTTC. It is translated as CASSVFRTGYYEQYF. The chain carries TRBV2 and TRBJ2-7; D possibly corresponds to TRBD1 (6 bases). This CDR3 comprises 15 residues. Per the germline V gene, CDR1 is SNHLY and CDR2 is FYNNEI. Trimming took off 4 bases at V and 4 bases at J, with 17 bases between the two ends.

V gene TRBV5-6 combines with J gene TRBJ1-2, with D maybe TRBD1 (5 bases). This CDR3 has 13 residues. Trimming left V 6 bases short and J 4 bases short, with 13 bases between. Germline V CDR1 and CDR2: SGHDT, YYEEEE. The CDR3 sequence is CASNGGEIYGYTF. For the CDR3, the DNA is TGTGCCAGCAATGGAGGGGAGATCTATGGCTACACCTTC. Together with reference TRBV5-6 and TRBJ1-2, the CDR3 gives the full variable domain: DAGVTQSPTHLIKTRGQQVTLRCSPKSGHDTVSWYQQALGQGPQFIFQYYEEEERQRGNFPDRFSGHQFPNYSSELNVNALLLGDSALYLCASNGGEIYGYTFGSGTRLTVV.